This T cell receptor (beta chain) originates from a study of blood T cell repertoires in COVID-19. At the level of the study: The United States, Italy and Spain were the sources of the acute and convalescent COVID-19 samples. T cells, B-cell-depleted T cells, or PBMCs provided the cDNA or gDNA that served as material.

Trimming removed 8 bases at V and 3 bases at J, with 18 bases between. This CDR3 comprises 14 residues. Germline loops: CDR1 SGHRS, CDR2 YFSETQ. TCRdb keeps only in-frame clones here, not all; method: immunoSEQ multiplex PCR. The sample yields approximately 100,000 clones, around 90% seen once. The sequenced material came from peripheral blood. The receptor comes from a human donor in a cohort sampled during active COVID-19. V gene TRBV5-1 combines with J gene TRBJ2-7, with D perhaps TRBD1 (7 bases). The CDR3 loop reads CASSTGTAGYEQYF. The CDR3 nucleotides are TGCGCCAGTTCAACCGGGACAGCGGGCTACGAGCAGTACTTC.